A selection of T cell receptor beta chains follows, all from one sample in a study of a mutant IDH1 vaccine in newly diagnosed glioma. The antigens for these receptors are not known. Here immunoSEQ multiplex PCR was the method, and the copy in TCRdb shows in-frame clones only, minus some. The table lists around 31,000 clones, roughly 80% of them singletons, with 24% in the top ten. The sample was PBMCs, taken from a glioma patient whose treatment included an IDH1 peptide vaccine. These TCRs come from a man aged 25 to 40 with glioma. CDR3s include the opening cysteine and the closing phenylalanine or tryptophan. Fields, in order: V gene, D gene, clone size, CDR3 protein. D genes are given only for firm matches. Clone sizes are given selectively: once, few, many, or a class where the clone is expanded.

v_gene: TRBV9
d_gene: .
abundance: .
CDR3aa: CASSVEGISGEKLFF

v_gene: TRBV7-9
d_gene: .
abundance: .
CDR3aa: CASSLAGRNTIYF

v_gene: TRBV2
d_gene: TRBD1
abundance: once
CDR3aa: CASRAGTGGFQPQHF

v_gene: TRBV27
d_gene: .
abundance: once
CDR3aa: CASSLGPNYGYTF

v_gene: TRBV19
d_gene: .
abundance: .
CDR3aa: CASGILGGAGRANYGYTF

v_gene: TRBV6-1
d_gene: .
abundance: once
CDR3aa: CASSGPVRDLNTEAFF

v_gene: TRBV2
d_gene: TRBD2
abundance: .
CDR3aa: CASSGSSGGDEQFF

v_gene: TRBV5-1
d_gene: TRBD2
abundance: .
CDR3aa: CASSILADGETQYF

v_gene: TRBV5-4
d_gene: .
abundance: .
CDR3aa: CASSLAVSSGNTIYF

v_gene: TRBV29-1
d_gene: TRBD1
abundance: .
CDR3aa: CSVQGEEGYTF

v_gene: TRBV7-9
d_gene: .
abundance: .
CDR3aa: CASSLTGGTNEKLFF

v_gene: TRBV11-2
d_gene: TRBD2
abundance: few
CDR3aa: CASSSRTSGSDNEQFF

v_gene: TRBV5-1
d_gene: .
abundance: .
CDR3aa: CASSLGHEYEQYF

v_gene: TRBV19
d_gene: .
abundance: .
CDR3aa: CASSIRGANTEAFF

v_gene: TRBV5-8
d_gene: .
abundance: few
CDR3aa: CASSLSRVGQPQHF

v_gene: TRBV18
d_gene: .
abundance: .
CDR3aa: CASSAYRFPGATEAFF

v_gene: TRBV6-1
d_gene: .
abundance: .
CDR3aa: CASSEPIRAQHF

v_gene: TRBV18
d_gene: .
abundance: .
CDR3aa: CASSPTDDEQYF

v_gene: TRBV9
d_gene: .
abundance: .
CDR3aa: CASSPGGGSQETQYF

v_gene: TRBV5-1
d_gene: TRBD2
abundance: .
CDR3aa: CASSSTSANTGELFF

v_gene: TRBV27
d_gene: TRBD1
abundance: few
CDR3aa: CASSFLQGGTEAFF

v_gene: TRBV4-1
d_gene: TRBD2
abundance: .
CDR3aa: CASSLGLAEYTGELFF

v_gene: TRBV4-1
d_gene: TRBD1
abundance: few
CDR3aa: CASSQPGQKETQYF

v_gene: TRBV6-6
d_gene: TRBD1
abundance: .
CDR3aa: CASSRDRSWGRFF

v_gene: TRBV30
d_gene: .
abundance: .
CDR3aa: CAWSVGNIQYF

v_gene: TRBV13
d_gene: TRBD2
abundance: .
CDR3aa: CASSPLAGGMSEQFF

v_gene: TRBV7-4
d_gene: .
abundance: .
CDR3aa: CASRYSHSNQPQHF

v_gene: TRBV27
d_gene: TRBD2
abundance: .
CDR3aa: CASSLSWLAGEKETQYF

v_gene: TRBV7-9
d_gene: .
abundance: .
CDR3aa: CASSGPAVRAAEAFF

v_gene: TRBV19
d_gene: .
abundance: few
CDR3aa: CASSILGANTEAFF

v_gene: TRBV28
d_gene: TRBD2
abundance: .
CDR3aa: CASSFGLAGGPSSRDTQYF

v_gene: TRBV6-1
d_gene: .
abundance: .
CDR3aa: CAFWDTMNTEAFF

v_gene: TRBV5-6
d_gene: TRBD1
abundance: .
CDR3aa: CASSPKTGRDTEAFF

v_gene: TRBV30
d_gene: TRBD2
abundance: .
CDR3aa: CAWTRGLASDEQFF

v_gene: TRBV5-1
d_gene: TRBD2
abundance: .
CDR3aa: CASSLNGRETQYF

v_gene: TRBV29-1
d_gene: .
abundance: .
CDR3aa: CSVGDGAGAFF

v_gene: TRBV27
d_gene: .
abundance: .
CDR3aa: CASSLVQGQPQHF

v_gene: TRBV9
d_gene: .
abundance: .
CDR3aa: CASSVAGSGNTIYF

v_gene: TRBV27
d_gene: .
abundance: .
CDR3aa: CASSRDSLGTNEKLFF

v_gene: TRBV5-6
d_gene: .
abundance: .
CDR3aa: CASSRLGSSILTGELFF

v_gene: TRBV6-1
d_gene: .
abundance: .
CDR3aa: CASSFGATYEQYF

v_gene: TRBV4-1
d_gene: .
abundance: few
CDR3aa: CASSHTDANTEAFF

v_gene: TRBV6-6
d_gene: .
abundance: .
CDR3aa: CASSPDGPNYGYTF

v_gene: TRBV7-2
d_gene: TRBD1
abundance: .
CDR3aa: CASSLFGTGNGEQYF

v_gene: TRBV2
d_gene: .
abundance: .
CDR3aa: CASSLIPQGINEQFF

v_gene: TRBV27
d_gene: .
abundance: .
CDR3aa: CASSLSRVQPQHF

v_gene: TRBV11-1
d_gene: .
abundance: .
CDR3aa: CASSWRRRTEAFF

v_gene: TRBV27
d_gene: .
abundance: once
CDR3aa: CASSFRSDTQYF

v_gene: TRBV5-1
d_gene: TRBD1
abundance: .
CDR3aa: CASSLDPGQGTEAFF

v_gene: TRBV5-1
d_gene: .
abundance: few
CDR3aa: CASSLGAGVNTEAFF

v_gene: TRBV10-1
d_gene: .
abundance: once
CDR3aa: CASTSFSNQPQHF

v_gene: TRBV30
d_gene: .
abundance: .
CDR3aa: CAWSGPIRVQYF

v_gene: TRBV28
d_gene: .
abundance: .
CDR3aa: CASREGRNTGELFF

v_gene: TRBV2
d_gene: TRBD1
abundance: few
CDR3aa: CASSLGQGAEAFF

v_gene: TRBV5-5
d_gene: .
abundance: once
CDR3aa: CASSLVWQSLNQPQHF

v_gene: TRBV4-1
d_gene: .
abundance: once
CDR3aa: CASSQVPLDAYEQYF

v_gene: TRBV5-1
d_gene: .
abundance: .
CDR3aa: CASSLPTQNEQYF

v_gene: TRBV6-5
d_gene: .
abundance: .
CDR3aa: CASSKTLDRAEQFF

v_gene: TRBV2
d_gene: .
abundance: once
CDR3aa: CASSVGLNTEAFF

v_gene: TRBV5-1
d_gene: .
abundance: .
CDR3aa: CASSLSWNSYEQYF